This is a list of T cell receptor beta chains from one sample in a study of molecular identifiers for immune sequencing clone quantification. TCRdb called the PCR reads again in MiXCR, with one record for every CDR3 protein. The sample lists 460,000 or so distinct CDR3 sequences; 20% to 25% were seen once. Sample: naive CD8+ T cells from blood, with Jurkat cell RNA spiked in. Source of these receptors: a human donor in good health. Some libraries in this study had Jurkat cell RNA spiked in. CDR3s include the opening cysteine and the closing phenylalanine or tryptophan. Each record gives: J gene, clone size, V gene, D gene, CDR3 protein, CDR3 DNA. D genes are given only for firm matches. Size values are once, few and many counts, or a class for expanded clones, and some rows have none.

J gene: TRBJ2-1; clone size: few; V gene: TRBV12-3/TRBV12-4; D gene: NA; CDR3 protein: CASSTPSRRDSPNSYNEQFF; CDR3 DNA: TGTGCCAGCAGTACCCCATCGCGGAGGGACTCTCCGAACTCCTACAATGAGCAGTTCTTC
J gene: TRBJ1-2; clone size: NA; V gene: TRBV5-4; D gene: NA; CDR3 protein: CASTTGTGVAGYTF; CDR3 DNA: TGTGCCAGCACCACCGGGACGGGCGTGGCTGGCTACACCTTC
J gene: TRBJ2-7; clone size: NA; V gene: TRBV9; D gene: NA; CDR3 protein: CASSPQGYSSYEQYF; CDR3 DNA: TGTGCCAGCAGCCCCCAGGGATACAGCTCCTACGAGCAGTACTTC
J gene: TRBJ1-3; clone size: once; V gene: TRBV12-3/TRBV12-4; D gene: TRBD1; CDR3 protein: CASSSGTEYGNTIYF; CDR3 DNA: TGTGCCAGCAGTTCCGGGACAGAGTATGGAAACACCATATATTTT
J gene: TRBJ2-7; clone size: few; V gene: TRBV11-3; D gene: TRBD2; CDR3 protein: CASSSSGQYEQYF; CDR3 DNA: TGTGCCAGCAGCTCTAGCGGCCAGTACGAGCAGTACTTC
J gene: TRBJ1-1; clone size: many; V gene: TRBV7-9; D gene: TRBD1; CDR3 protein: CASSRVLAGTANTEAFF; CDR3 DNA: TGTGCCAGCTCCCGTGTCCTCGCCGGGACAGCGAACACTGAAGCTTTCTTT
J gene: TRBJ2-1; clone size: NA; V gene: TRBV7-9; D gene: NA; CDR3 protein: CASSLDMGSGYNEQFF; CDR3 DNA: TGTGCCAGCAGCTTAGATATGGGATCGGGCTACAATGAGCAGTTCTTC
J gene: TRBJ2-1; clone size: NA; V gene: TRBV7-9; D gene: TRBD1; CDR3 protein: CASSLTWRKGGDEQFF; CDR3 DNA: TGTGCCAGCAGCTTAACGTGGCGGAAAGGGGGCGATGAGCAGTTCTTC
J gene: TRBJ2-7; clone size: many; V gene: TRBV27; D gene: NA; CDR3 protein: CASSFDGGSYEQYF; CDR3 DNA: TGTGCCAGCAGTTTTGATGGGGGCTCCTACGAGCAGTACTTC
J gene: TRBJ2-3; clone size: many; V gene: TRBV29-1; D gene: NA; CDR3 protein: CSASTDTQYF; CDR3 DNA: TGCAGCGCTAGCACAGATACGCAGTATTTT
J gene: TRBJ1-4; clone size: few; V gene: TRBV20-1; D gene: NA; CDR3 protein: CSVPSGPLRATNEKLFF; CDR3 DNA: TGCAGTGTTCCCTCAGGGCCCCTACGGGCAACTAATGAAAAACTGTTTTTT
J gene: TRBJ2-7; clone size: NA; V gene: TRBV4-1; D gene: TRBD1; CDR3 protein: CASSQGQGLLEQYF; CDR3 DNA: TGCGCCAGCAGCCAAGGACAGGGTCTCCTCGAGCAGTACTTC
J gene: TRBJ2-3; clone size: few; V gene: TRBV10-2; D gene: NA; CDR3 protein: CASSERLVSSADTQYF; CDR3 DNA: TGCGCCAGCAGCGAGAGACTAGTCTCTAGCGCAGATACGCAGTATTTT
J gene: TRBJ1-2; clone size: many; V gene: TRBV4-1; D gene: TRBD1; CDR3 protein: CASSQEGQGYYGYTF; CDR3 DNA: TGCGCCAGCAGCCAAGAGGGACAGGGTTACTATGGCTACACCTTC
J gene: TRBJ2-7; clone size: NA; V gene: TRBV27; D gene: TRBD2; CDR3 protein: CASSLGLAGGKVDEQYF; CDR3 DNA: TGTGCCAGCAGTCTCGGACTAGCGGGAGGGAAGGTCGACGAGCAGTACTTC
J gene: TRBJ2-3; clone size: many; V gene: TRBV29-1; D gene: NA; CDR3 protein: CSVDAQGGLPTDTQYF; CDR3 DNA: TGCAGCGTTGATGCCCAAGGGGGACTTCCCACAGATACGCAGTATTTT
J gene: TRBJ2-3; clone size: few; V gene: TRBV5-1; D gene: NA; CDR3 protein: CASSLADGKPDTQYF; CDR3 DNA: TGCGCCAGCAGCTTGGCCGACGGTAAACCAGATACGCAGTATTTT
J gene: TRBJ2-7; clone size: many; V gene: TRBV28; D gene: TRBD1; CDR3 protein: CASSFVTGGEQYF; CDR3 DNA: TGTGCCAGCAGTTTTGTGACAGGGGGAGAGCAGTACTTC
J gene: TRBJ1-1; clone size: many; V gene: TRBV4-3; D gene: NA; CDR3 protein: CASSSKIATEAFF; CDR3 DNA: TGCGCCAGCAGCTCCAAGATAGCCACTGAAGCTTTCTTT
J gene: TRBJ2-6; clone size: many; V gene: TRBV6-5; D gene: TRBD1; CDR3 protein: CASSYPPTGAGGANVLTF; CDR3 DNA: TGTGCCAGCAGTTACCCACCGACAGGGGCAGGTGGGGCCAACGTCCTGACTTTC
J gene: TRBJ2-7; clone size: many; V gene: TRBV20-1; D gene: NA; CDR3 protein: CSARDEGLEQYF; CDR3 DNA: TGCAGTGCTAGAGATGAGGGATTGGAACAGTACTTC
J gene: TRBJ2-7; clone size: many; V gene: TRBV12-3/TRBV12-4; D gene: TRBD1; CDR3 protein: CASSLALLTMLTRDRGYEQYF; CDR3 DNA: TGTGCCAGCAGTTTAGCGCTTTTGACCATGTTAACCCGGGACAGGGGGTACGAGCAGTACTTC
J gene: TRBJ2-2; clone size: many; V gene: TRBV6-5; D gene: NA; CDR3 protein: CASTHSSLGGTGELFF; CDR3 DNA: TGTGCCAGCACCCACTCTAGCTTAGGTGGGACCGGGGAGCTGTTTTTT
J gene: TRBJ2-5; clone size: few; V gene: TRBV9; D gene: TRBD2; CDR3 protein: CASTRSGGAWETQYF; CDR3 DNA: TGTGCCAGCACCAGGAGCGGGGGGGCCTGGGAGACCCAGTACTTC
J gene: TRBJ2-1; clone size: NA; V gene: TRBV5-1; D gene: TRBD2; CDR3 protein: CASSLGTRLHEQFF; CDR3 DNA: TGCGCCAGCAGCTTAGGGACTAGACTACATGAGCAGTTCTTC
J gene: TRBJ1-1; clone size: many; V gene: TRBV29-1; D gene: NA; CDR3 protein: CSVEARETVEAFF; CDR3 DNA: TGCAGCGTTGAAGCACGGGAAACAGTTGAAGCTTTCTTT
J gene: TRBJ1-5; clone size: many; V gene: TRBV20-1; D gene: NA; CDR3 protein: CSATSRDNYSNQPQHF; CDR3 DNA: TGCAGTGCCACGTCAAGGGACAACTATAGCAATCAGCCCCAGCATTTT
J gene: TRBJ1-1; clone size: many; V gene: TRBV7-9; D gene: TRBD1; CDR3 protein: CASSFPGQGTEAFF; CDR3 DNA: TGTGCCAGCAGCTTTCCGGGACAGGGCACTGAAGCTTTCTTT